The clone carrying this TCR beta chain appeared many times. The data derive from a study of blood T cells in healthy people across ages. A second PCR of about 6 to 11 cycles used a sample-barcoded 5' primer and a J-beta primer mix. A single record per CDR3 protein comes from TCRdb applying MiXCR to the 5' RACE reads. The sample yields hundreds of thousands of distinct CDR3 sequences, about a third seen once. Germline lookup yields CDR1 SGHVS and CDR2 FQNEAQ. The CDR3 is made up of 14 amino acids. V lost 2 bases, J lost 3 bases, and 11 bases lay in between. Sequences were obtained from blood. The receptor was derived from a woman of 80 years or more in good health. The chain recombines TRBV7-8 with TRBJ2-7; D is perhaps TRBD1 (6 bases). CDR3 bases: TGTGCCAGCAGCTTAAATAGACAGGTCTACGAGCAGTACTTC. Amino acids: CASSLNRQVYEQYF.